The rows below give T cell receptor beta chains drawn from one sample of a study of OX40 agonist ivuxolimab in advanced cancers. Here immunoSEQ multiplex PCR was the method, and the copy in TCRdb shows in-frame clones only, minus some. This sample has approximately 45,000 clones; more than 85% occur once, and the top ten carry about 48%. The sequencing used CD4+ or CD8+ T cells sorted from blood, collected in a trial of the OX40 agonist ivuxolimab. The receptors come from an adult with an advanced solid tumor such as melanoma, head and neck, liver or kidney cancer. CDR3s include the opening cysteine and the closing phenylalanine or tryptophan. D genes are given only for firm matches. Some rows mark clone size as missing; the rest say once, few, many or name a class of expanded clone.

CDR3 protein,CDR3 DNA,J gene,clone size,V gene,D gene
CSVEDQQDGEQYF,TGCAGCGTTGAAGATCAACAGGATGGCGAGCAGTACTTC,TRBJ2-7,NA,TRBV29-1,NA
CSVAGGADSTNEKLFF,TGCAGCGTTGCAGGGGGGGCGGACTCAACTAATGAAAAACTGTTTTTT,TRBJ1-4,NA,TRBV29-1,TRBD1
CASSRGQVNEQYF,TGCGCCAGCAGCCGTGGACAGGTTAACGAGCAGTACTTC,TRBJ2-7,NA,TRBV5-1,TRBD1
CASSPGQSSSYEQYF,TGTGCCAGCTCACCGGGACAGTCGAGCTCCTACGAGCAGTACTTC,TRBJ2-7,once,TRBV18,TRBD1
CASSELGQGGYEQYF,TGTGCCAGTAGTGAGTTGGGACAGGGAGGCTACGAGCAGTACTTC,TRBJ2-7,NA,TRBV19,TRBD1
CASTFGDRGQNNEQFF,TGTGCCAGCACGTTCGGTGATAGAGGACAGAACAATGAGCAGTTCTTC,TRBJ2-1,few,TRBV7-9,NA
CASSLPGLAGGISYEQYF,TGTGCCAGCAGCTTACCGGGACTAGCGGGAGGGATCTCCTACGAGCAGTACTTC,TRBJ2-7,NA,TRBV11-3,TRBD2
CASSQQADQPQHF,TGTGCCAGCAGCCAACAGGCGGATCAGCCCCAGCATTTT,TRBJ1-5,NA,TRBV7-6,NA
CASSLDRSSGNTIYF,TGTGCCAGCAGCTTAGACAGAAGCTCTGGAAACACCATATATTTT,TRBJ1-3,NA,TRBV11-2,NA
CASSLRARNPSGNTIYF,TGTGCCAGCAGCTTGAGGGCGAGGAACCCTTCTGGAAACACCATATATTTT,TRBJ1-3,NA,TRBV7-9,NA